This T cell receptor (beta chain) was documented in a study of vaccination and CD4 T cells after COVID-19. A word on this clonotype: What it recognizes is unknown.

This CDR3 is built from 14 residues. V was pared by 2 bases and J by 5 bases, with 10 bases between. CDR1 is ENHRY, CDR2 SYGVKD, per germline. Sequenced with the Oncomine TCR Beta short-read assay was DNA taken from cultured CD4+ T cells. TCRdb independently ran MiXCR on the PCR reads; one entry per CDR3 protein. This sample carries some 23,000 distinct CDR3 sequences, 43% of them seen once, and the ten largest clones take just under 5%. The time point here: late sampling 161 to 241 days after vaccination in a few convalescent patients. Treatment denoted: roughly ten-day PBMC culture with coronavirus spike peptide pools or control peptides (ViraFEST assay).

The source material was CD4+ T cells from blood, cultured in vitro, sampled about 7 months after SARS-CoV-2 vaccination. The origin of this receptor is a human donor who had recovered from COVID-19. The chain is built from TRBV10-3 and TRBJ1-5; D is ambiguous. The chain's CDR3 is CAISEGIGHQPQHF. The CDR3 nucleotides are TGTGCCATCAGTGAGGGGATCGGGCATCAGCCCCAGCATTTT.